This entry describes one T cell receptor (beta chain). No antigen is known for it. Assay: immunoSEQ multiplex PCR; the TCRdb copy retains only in-frame clones and omits some. The sample holds 100,000 to 150,000 clones, approximately 91% seen once. CDR3 size: 15 residues. Germline V gives CDR1 SGHRS, CDR2 YFSETQ. Trimming took 2 bases from V and 4 from J; bases not matched to a gene: 8. This specimen belongs to a study of T cell responses to AZD1222 COVID-19 vaccine. Study results and limitations: Unmutated variant regions are reportedly targeted by nearly half of spike-specific TCRs. Only five or six AZD1222 recipients were seropositive at baseline. Two AZD1222 doses significantly raised spike-specific TCR breadth and depth over controls.

Material: peripheral blood, obtained 28 days after the second AZD1222 dose. The V and J genes are TRBV5-1 and TRBJ2-5; 7 bases line up with TRBD2. This clonotype was obtained from an adult who received the AZD1222 COVID-19 vaccine. The CDR3 protein is CASSFRGGLTETQYF. The CDR3, as DNA: TGCGCCAGCAGCTTCCGGGGAGGGCTTACAGAGACCCAGTACTTC.